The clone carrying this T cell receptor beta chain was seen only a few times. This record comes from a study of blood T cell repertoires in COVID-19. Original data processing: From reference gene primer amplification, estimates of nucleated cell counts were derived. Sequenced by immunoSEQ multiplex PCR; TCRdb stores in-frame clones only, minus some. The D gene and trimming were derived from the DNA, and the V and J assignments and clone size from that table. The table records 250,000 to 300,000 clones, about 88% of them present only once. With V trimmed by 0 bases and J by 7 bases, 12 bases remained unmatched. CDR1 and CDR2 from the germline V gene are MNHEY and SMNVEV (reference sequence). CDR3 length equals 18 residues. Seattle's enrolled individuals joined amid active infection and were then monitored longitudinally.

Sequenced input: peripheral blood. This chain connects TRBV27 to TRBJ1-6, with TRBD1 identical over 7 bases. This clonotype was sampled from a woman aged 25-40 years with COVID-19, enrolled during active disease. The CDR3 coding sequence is TGTGCCAGCAGTTTATCGGGGACAGCCACCGAACGAAATTCACCCCTCCACTTT. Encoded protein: CASSLSGTATERNSPLHF.